This T cell receptor beta chain was observed in a study of blood T cell repertoires in COVID-19. The CDR3 length is 14 residues. V gave up 6 bases and J gave up 4 bases; unmatched junction bases: 6. Germline V CDR1 and CDR2: LNHDA, SQIVND (reference sequence). Study processing details: Nucleated cell number was recorded as an estimate derived from reference gene primer amplification. The assay was immunoSEQ multiplex PCR, and TCRdb's table has in-frame clones only and misses some. V and J calls and clone size are given by that table; D and trimming were obtained from the DNA. The sample records about 310,000 clones, around 90% being singletons. Across about two dozen US areas, participants ranged in age from roughly 18 to 95 years. Membership in each cohort depended on participant-reported clinical history.

This sequence was found in a man aged 55 to 69 who had recovered from COVID-19. The V gene is TRBV19, the J gene TRBJ1-5; TRBD1 matches at 7 bases. The sample comprised PBMCs or T cells enriched from blood (not recorded which). The chain's CDR3 is CASRGGQMNQPQHF. The CDR3 region has the DNA TGTGCCAGTAGGGGGGGACAGATGAATCAGCCCCAGCATTTT.